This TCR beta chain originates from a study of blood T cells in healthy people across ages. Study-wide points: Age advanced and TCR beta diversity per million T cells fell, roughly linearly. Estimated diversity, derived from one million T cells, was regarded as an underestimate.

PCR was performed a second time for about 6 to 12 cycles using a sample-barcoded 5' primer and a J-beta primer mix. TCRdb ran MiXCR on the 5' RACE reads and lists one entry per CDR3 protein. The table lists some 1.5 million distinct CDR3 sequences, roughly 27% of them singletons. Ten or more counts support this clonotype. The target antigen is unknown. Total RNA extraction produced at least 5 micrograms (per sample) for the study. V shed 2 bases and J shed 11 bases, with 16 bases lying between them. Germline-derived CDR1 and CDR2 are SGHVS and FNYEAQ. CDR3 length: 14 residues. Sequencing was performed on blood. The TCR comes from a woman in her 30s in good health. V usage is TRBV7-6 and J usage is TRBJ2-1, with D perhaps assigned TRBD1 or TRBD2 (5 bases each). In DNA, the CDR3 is TGTGCCAGCAGCTTACGATGGGACGGGGAAAAGCAGTTCTTC. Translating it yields CASSLRWDGEKQFF. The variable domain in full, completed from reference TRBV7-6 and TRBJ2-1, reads GAGVSQSPRYKVTKRGQDVALRCDPISGHVSLYWYRQALGQGPEFLTYFNYEAQQDKSGLPNDRFSAERPEGSISTLTIQRTEQRDSAMYRCASSLRWDGEKQFFGPGTRLTVL.